This entry is about one T cell receptor beta chain. This clonotype was seen only a few times. What this receptor recognizes is not known. No base qualities exist here, and no much larger clone lies one base off it. The data stem from a study of response to subunit inactivated influenza vaccine (dated by TCRdb to between 2018 and 2020). A note on the overall study: Deep quantitative profiling of the T cell receptor repertoire was used in the study to follow responses to a trivalent subunit inactivated influenza vaccine.

Library generation was performed with RT-PCR. The sequencer listed for this sample is Illumina HiSeq 2500. Through fastp at Q25 and MiXCR, TCRdb rebuilt clones from the public reads, retaining in-frame beta chains. Here each entry gathers all rows of one CDR3 protein and keeps the most common genes and DNA. This sample comprises 650,000 to 800,000 distinct CDR3 sequences, less than 20% of them detected only once. The ten top clones hold about a tenth of the sample. Overall study results and their limits: According to the authors, only a limited number of new T cells may be recruited by each seasonal influenza vaccination.

The germline V and J ends show losses of 2 bases and 0 bases respectively, and no gene match explains 2 bases of the junction. The CDR1 and CDR2 encoded by the germline V gene are KGHDR and SFDVKD. The CDR3 goes from the cysteine to the phenylalanine over 17 residues. The DNA shown is the 51-base CDR3, in frame from base 1. The sequence is built from TRBV24-1 and TRBJ2-1; the central 11 bases match TRBD1. Sample: PBMCs from blood, taken roughly 5 days after vaccination. This receptor was identified in a man in his fifties or sixties who received an inactivated influenza vaccine. Donor details come from another sample of the same person, matched by shared clones. The DNA sequence follows: TGTGCCACCAGTGATTCCGGGACAGGGGGCTCCTACAATGAGCAGTTCTTC. Its protein is CATSDSGTGGSYNEQFF.